The entry below describes one T cell receptor beta chain. What it recognizes is unknown. This sample stems from a study of post-analysis software for immune sequencing data. Unique-molecular-identifier-tagged TCR beta cDNA libraries were used. cDNA molecules numbering roughly 0.5 million came from roughly 1 to 10 million T cells. From the PCR reads, TCRdb called clonotypes with MiXCR, one entry per CDR3 protein. The sample yields roughly 800,000 distinct CDR3 sequences, 46% seen once. Points from the study as a whole: TRBV segments more frequent in patients than in controls numbered several and included TRBV5-6, TRBV5-1 and TRBV20-1. Those samples that were prepared in the same batch co-clustered strongly by F measure. Normalized Chao1 diversity was significantly lower in multiple sclerosis patients than in controls.

There are 13 residues in the CDR3. V lost 3 bases to trimming and J lost 6 bases, with 12 bases between them. The TCR was taken from a girl between 10 and 17 years old with multiple sclerosis. Sequencing used blood. V is TRBV12-3 or TRBV12-4 and J is TRBJ2-7; the D gene is possibly TRBD2 (5 bases). Here the CDR3 DNA reads TGTGCCAGCAGTTTTAGACTCCGGGGCGAGCAGTACTTC. This codes for CASSFRLRGEQYF.